This is a list of T cell receptor beta chains from one sample in a study of blood T cell repertoires in COVID-19. Using immunoSEQ multiplex PCR, the repertoire was profiled, and TCRdb retains in-frame clones only, with some absent. The sample has about 40,000 clones; around 90% are singletons. Material for sequencing was peripheral blood. The origin of the receptors is a woman aged 25 to 39 in a cohort sampled during active COVID-19. CDR3s include the opening cysteine and the closing phenylalanine or tryptophan. A D gene is named only where the DNA matches it firmly. Clone size is stated in some rows and not others, as once, few, many or a class when expanded.

>-|TRBV2|TRBD1|TRBJ1-2
CASSTPTGWTNYGYTF
TGTGCCAGCAGTACCCCGACAGGGTGGACGAACTATGGCTACACCTTC
>-|TRBV24-1|TRBD1|TRBJ2-1
CATSDDRDVLTYNEQFF
TGTGCCACCAGTGACGACAGGGATGTCCTTACCTACAATGAGCAGTTCTTC
>-|TRBV5-1|-|TRBJ2-2
CASSLTDTGELFF
TGCGCCAGCAGCTTGACGGACACCGGGGAGCTGTTTTTT
>-|TRBV9|TRBD2|TRBJ2-7
CASGPTSGASHEQYF
TGTGCCAGCGGTCCTACTAGCGGAGCCTCCCACGAGCAGTACTTC
>-|TRBV5-1|TRBD2|TRBJ2-7
CASSEASGNYEQYF
TGCGCCAGCAGCGAGGCTAGCGGGAACTACGAGCAGTACTTC
>-|TRBV7-3|TRBD1|TRBJ2-7
CASSPGGTGAYEQYF
TGTGCCAGCTCACCCGGCGGGACAGGGGCCTACGAGCAGTACTTC
>-|TRBV5-1|TRBD2|TRBJ2-1
CASSPQYGGVYNEQFF
TGCGCCAGCAGCCCCCAGTATGGGGGGGTATACAATGAGCAGTTCTTC
>-|TRBV7-9|-|TRBJ1-5
CASSLAGREQPQHF
TGTGCCAGCAGCTTAGCAGGGAGGGAACAGCCCCAGCATTTT
>-|TRBV2|TRBD2|TRBJ2-3
CASSVTSGTADTQYF
TGTGCCAGCAGTGTTACTAGCGGGACGGCAGATACGCAGTATTTT
>once|TRBV4-2|TRBD1|TRBJ1-3
CASSQESIGQGRISSGNTIYF
TGTGCCAGCAGCCAAGAATCAATTGGACAGGGAAGAATATCCTCTGGAAACACCATATATTTT
>-|TRBV9|TRBD2|TRBJ2-1
CASSVPISGRRNEQFF
TGTGCCAGCAGCGTACCCATTAGCGGGAGGAGAAATGAGCAGTTCTTC
>-|TRBV5-5|TRBD2|TRBJ2-7
CASSLETSGTLYEQYF
TGTGCCAGCAGCTTGGAAACTAGCGGGACCCTCTACGAGCAGTACTTC
>-|TRBV30|-|TRBJ2-7
CAWSDGQPYEQYF
TGTGCCTGGAGTGACGGACAGCCCTACGAGCAGTACTTC
>-|TRBV7-9|TRBD1|TRBJ1-3
CASSQRTGAPAAGNTIYF
TGTGCCAGCAGCCAGCGGACAGGGGCGCCTGCGGCGGGAAACACCATATATTTT
>-|TRBV9|-|TRBJ1-2
CASSVGGSGYTF
TGTGCCAGCAGCGTCGGAGGGAGCGGCTACACCTTC
>-|TRBV21-1|-|TRBJ2-2
CASNPPLGLHTGELFF
TGTGCCAGCAACCCTCCCCTCGGACTGCACACCGGGGAGCTGTTTTTT
>-|TRBV24-1|-|TRBJ1-2
CATRGGGNYGYTF
TGTGCCACCCGCGGCGGAGGTAACTATGGCTACACCTTC
>-|TRBV18|TRBD1|TRBJ1-4
CASSLTGAGEKLFF
TGTGCCAGCTCCCTGACAGGGGCTGGCGAAAAACTGTTTTTT
>once|TRBV7-2|TRBD1|TRBJ1-2
CASSTPTGVYTF
TGTGCCAGCAGCACACCGACAGGGGTCTACACCTTC
>-|TRBV7-3|TRBD2|TRBJ2-3
CASSFRSGSTPDTQYF
TGTGCCAGCAGCTTTAGGAGCGGGAGTACCCCAGATACGCAGTATTTT
>-|TRBV5-1|TRBD2|TRBJ2-2
CASSFGTSGTTGELFF
TGCGCCAGCAGCTTCGGGACTAGCGGGACCACCGGGGAGCTGTTTTTT
>few|TRBV4-1|TRBD1|TRBJ2-7
CASSRAGTGNYEQYF
TGCGCCAGCAGCCGCGCCGGGACAGGGAACTACGAGCAGTACTTC
>-|TRBV10-2|TRBD1|TRBJ2-7
CASTQTGEYSYEQYF
TGCGCCAGCACACAGACAGGGGAGTATTCCTACGAGCAGTACTTC
>-|TRBV11-1|-|TRBJ2-5
CASSLGQQETQYF
TGTGCCAGCAGCTTAGGACAGCAAGAGACCCAGTACTTC
>-|TRBV6-5|TRBD1|TRBJ2-7
CASNRFLDRGESQYF
TGTGCCAGCAATAGATTCTTGGACAGGGGGGAGTCGCAGTACTTC
>few|TRBV6-5|TRBD2|TRBJ2-7
CASSYYGLAGDYEQYF
TGTGCCAGCAGTTACTATGGACTAGCGGGGGACTACGAGCAGTACTTC
>-|TRBV3-1/TRBV3-2|TRBD2|TRBJ2-3
CASSQGTSRLTDTQYF
TGTGCCAGCAGCCAAGGGACTAGCAGGCTCACAGATACGCAGTATTTT
>-|TRBV28|-|TRBJ2-7
CASSLPGLSEQYF
TGTGCCAGCAGTTTGCCAGGGTTGAGCGAGCAGTACTTC
>-|TRBV11-2|-|TRBJ1-1
CASSLTGLNTEAFF
TGTGCCAGCAGCTTGACAGGCCTAAACACTGAAGCTTTCTTT
>-|TRBV6-4|-|TRBJ2-2
CASSEGPGGTGELFF
TGTGCCAGCAGTGAGGGGCCCGGGGGCACCGGGGAGCTGTTTTTT
>-|TRBV11-2|-|TRBJ2-1
CASRQTPGGTEQFF
TGTGCCAGCAGACAAACCCCAGGAGGGACTGAGCAGTTCTTC
>-|TRBV7-3|-|TRBJ2-2
CASSSTSGELFF
TGTGCCAGCAGCTCGACTAGCGGGGAGCTGTTTTTT
>-|TRBV5-1|-|TRBJ2-4
CASRVADFDIQYF
TGCGCCAGCAGAGTGGCAGATTTCGACATTCAGTACTTC